These T cell receptor beta chains were read from a single sample in a study of T cell responses to AZD1222 COVID-19 vaccine. The method was immunoSEQ multiplex PCR; TCRdb's version includes in-frame clones alone and lacks a portion of them. The data hold around 150,000 clones, with around 90% observed a single time. This specimen consisted of peripheral blood, obtained 28 days after the second AZD1222 dose. The receptors come from an adult who received the AZD1222 COVID-19 vaccine. CDR3s include the opening cysteine and the closing phenylalanine or tryptophan. Each record gives: V gene, D gene, clone size, J gene, CDR3 protein, CDR3 DNA. D genes are given only for firm matches. Clone size is given for some rows only: seen once, a few or many times, or a class if the clone is expanded.

v_call: TRBV4-2
d_call: TRBD1
clone_size: once
j_call: TRBJ2-7
cdr3_aa: CASSQEGTGGYEQYF
cdr3_nt: TGTGCCAGCAGCCAAGAAGGCACAGGGGGCTACGAGCAGTACTTC

v_call: TRBV5-1
d_call: .
clone_size: .
j_call: TRBJ1-4
cdr3_aa: CASSREANEKLFF
cdr3_nt: TGCGCCAGCAGCCGGGAGGCTAATGAAAAACTGTTTTTT

v_call: TRBV30
d_call: .
clone_size: .
j_call: TRBJ1-2
cdr3_aa: CAFQPGAINYGYTF
cdr3_nt: TGTGCCTTCCAGCCTGGAGCTATTAACTATGGCTACACCTTC

v_call: TRBV3-1/TRBV3-2
d_call: .
clone_size: .
j_call: TRBJ2-3
cdr3_aa: CASSRPGSGQTDTQYF
cdr3_nt: TGTGCCAGCAGCCGCCCCGGGTCAGGTCAGACAGATACGCAGTATTTT

v_call: TRBV3-1/TRBV3-2
d_call: TRBD1
clone_size: .
j_call: TRBJ1-5
cdr3_aa: CASSQEWQGGNQPQHF
cdr3_nt: TGTGCCAGCAGCCAAGAGTGGCAGGGGGGCAATCAGCCCCAGCATTTT

v_call: TRBV4-2
d_call: TRBD1
clone_size: .
j_call: TRBJ1-4
cdr3_aa: CASTPDRVGNEKLFF
cdr3_nt: TGTGCCAGCACCCCTGACAGGGTGGGTAATGAAAAACTGTTTTTT

v_call: TRBV28
d_call: TRBD1
clone_size: .
j_call: TRBJ1-1
cdr3_aa: CASSLGRAGGSEAFF
cdr3_nt: TGTGCCAGCAGTTTGGGAAGGGCAGGGGGCTCTGAAGCTTTCTTT

v_call: TRBV5-1
d_call: .
clone_size: .
j_call: TRBJ1-2
cdr3_aa: CASRGAGEEYGYTF
cdr3_nt: TGCGCCAGCAGGGGGGCAGGGGAAGAATATGGCTACACCTTC

v_call: TRBV4-1
d_call: TRBD2
clone_size: few
j_call: TRBJ2-3
cdr3_aa: CASTVRLAGGPSTDTQYF
cdr3_nt: TGCGCCAGCACGGTTCGGCTAGCGGGGGGCCCTAGCACAGATACGCAGTATTTT

v_call: TRBV28
d_call: .
clone_size: once
j_call: TRBJ2-4
cdr3_aa: CASSPWEGAKNIQYF
cdr3_nt: TGTGCCAGCAGCCCTTGGGAAGGAGCCAAAAACATTCAGTACTTC

v_call: TRBV18
d_call: TRBD1
clone_size: .
j_call: TRBJ1-2
cdr3_aa: CASSPPDRGLTYGYTF
cdr3_nt: TGTGCCAGCTCACCACCGGACAGGGGGCTGACCTATGGCTACACCTTC

v_call: TRBV7-9
d_call: TRBD1
clone_size: .
j_call: TRBJ1-1
cdr3_aa: CASSTGQGTEAFF
cdr3_nt: TGTGCCAGCAGCACAGGACAGGGCACTGAAGCTTTCTTT

v_call: TRBV24-1
d_call: TRBD2
clone_size: .
j_call: TRBJ2-2
cdr3_aa: CATSAAGGPGNTGELFF
cdr3_nt: TGTGCCACCAGTGCGGCGGGGGGGCCGGGCAACACCGGGGAGCTGTTTTTT

v_call: TRBV6-6
d_call: TRBD2
clone_size: .
j_call: TRBJ2-7
cdr3_aa: CASSYSGTGGYEQYF
cdr3_nt: TGTGCCAGCAGTTACTCCGGGACCGGGGGGTACGAGCAGTACTTC

v_call: TRBV28
d_call: TRBD2
clone_size: .
j_call: TRBJ2-7
cdr3_aa: CASSLFLRLADSYEQYF
cdr3_nt: TGTGCCAGCAGTTTATTCCTCCGACTAGCGGACTCCTACGAGCAGTACTTC

v_call: TRBV9
d_call: .
clone_size: once
j_call: TRBJ2-7
cdr3_aa: CASSVGGSVGSYEQYF
cdr3_nt: TGTGCCAGCAGCGTAGGCGGCTCGGTCGGATCCTACGAGCAGTACTTC

v_call: TRBV6-5
d_call: .
clone_size: .
j_call: TRBJ1-1
cdr3_aa: CASSSINTEAFF
cdr3_nt: TGTGCCAGCAGCTCGATCAACACTGAAGCTTTCTTT

v_call: TRBV30
d_call: TRBD2
clone_size: .
j_call: TRBJ2-2
cdr3_aa: CACYPLAPGGGELFF
cdr3_nt: TGTGCCTGTTACCCTCTAGCACCGGGGGGCGGGGAGCTGTTTTTT

v_call: TRBV19
d_call: .
clone_size: .
j_call: TRBJ2-1
cdr3_aa: CASTLPGRPSNEQFF
cdr3_nt: TGTGCCAGTACCTTACCGGGCCGTCCTTCCAATGAGCAGTTCTTC

v_call: TRBV6-4
d_call: .
clone_size: .
j_call: TRBJ1-1
cdr3_aa: CASSDRSNTEAFF
cdr3_nt: TGTGCCAGCAGTGACAGGTCGAACACTGAAGCTTTCTTT

v_call: TRBV6-6
d_call: .
clone_size: .
j_call: TRBJ2-7
cdr3_aa: CASSLPRGGRRSYEQYF
cdr3_nt: TGTGCCAGCAGTCTCCCGAGGGGGGGAAGGAGGTCCTACGAGCAGTACTTC

v_call: TRBV2
d_call: TRBD2
clone_size: .
j_call: TRBJ2-7
cdr3_aa: CASSVSPAGDYEQYF
cdr3_nt: TGTGCCAGCAGTGTGAGCCCAGCGGGAGACTACGAGCAGTACTTC

v_call: TRBV11-2
d_call: TRBD1
clone_size: .
j_call: TRBJ2-4
cdr3_aa: CASSTSGTGMLNIQYF
cdr3_nt: TGTGCCAGCAGCACATCCGGGACAGGGATGTTGAACATTCAGTACTTC

v_call: TRBV5-6
d_call: .
clone_size: .
j_call: TRBJ1-1
cdr3_aa: CASSSGQYPNTEAFF
cdr3_nt: TGTGCCAGCAGCTCCGGACAGTATCCGAACACTGAAGCTTTCTTT

v_call: TRBV10-3
d_call: .
clone_size: once
j_call: TRBJ1-6
cdr3_aa: CAITPDRNNSPLHF
cdr3_nt: TGTGCCATCACCCCGGACCGGAATAATTCACCCCTCCACTTT

v_call: TRBV27
d_call: .
clone_size: .
j_call: TRBJ2-7
cdr3_aa: CASSLQGLVGEQYF
cdr3_nt: TGTGCCAGCAGTTTACAGGGCTTAGTGGGTGAGCAGTACTTC

v_call: TRBV7-8
d_call: TRBD1
clone_size: .
j_call: TRBJ2-7
cdr3_aa: CASSRDRVPGEQYF
cdr3_nt: TGTGCCAGCAGCAGGGACAGGGTTCCTGGGGAGCAGTACTTC

v_call: TRBV19
d_call: .
clone_size: .
j_call: TRBJ1-2
cdr3_aa: CASSPDGPNYGYTF
cdr3_nt: TGTGCCAGTAGTCCGGACGGTCCTAACTATGGCTACACCTTC

v_call: TRBV1
d_call: .
clone_size: .
j_call: TRBJ2-3
cdr3_aa: CTSSQRLAGADTQYF
cdr3_nt: TGCACCAGCAGCCAAAGACTAGCGGGAGCAGATACGCAGTATTTT

v_call: TRBV6-6
d_call: .
clone_size: .
j_call: TRBJ1-1
cdr3_aa: CASSPQAGNTEAFF
cdr3_nt: TGTGCCAGCAGTCCCCAAGCAGGGAACACTGAAGCTTTCTTT

v_call: TRBV7-8
d_call: TRBD1
clone_size: .
j_call: TRBJ2-2
cdr3_aa: CASSLPGQGKGTGELFF
cdr3_nt: TGTGCCAGCAGCTTACCAGGACAGGGTAAAGGCACCGGGGAGCTGTTTTTT